This T cell receptor (beta chain) was profiled in a study of neurological immune-mediated disorders. From 15-18 subjects, each sequencing run yielded over 180 million TCR-beta sequences. Via MiXCR, TCRdb re-called the 5' RACE reads, giving one row per CDR3 protein. There are about 48,000 distinct CDR3 sequences in the sample; approximately 10% occur only once, and 21% lies in the top ten. The germline gives CDR1 DFQATT, CDR2 SNEGSKA (reference sequence). With V trimmed by 6 bases and J by 3 bases, 14 bases remained unmatched. CDR3 length: 16 amino acids. There are many counts of this clonotype. Sequenced sample: PBMCs. V gene TRBV20-1 combines with J gene TRBJ1-2; the match to TRBD1 covers 9 bases. This receptor was identified in a middle-aged woman with HTLV-1-associated myelopathy (HAM/TSP). The CDR3 nucleotides read TGCAGTGCCCACAAGGGGACTAGACAGGGGGACTATGGCTACACCTTC. This encodes CSAHKGTRQGDYGYTF.